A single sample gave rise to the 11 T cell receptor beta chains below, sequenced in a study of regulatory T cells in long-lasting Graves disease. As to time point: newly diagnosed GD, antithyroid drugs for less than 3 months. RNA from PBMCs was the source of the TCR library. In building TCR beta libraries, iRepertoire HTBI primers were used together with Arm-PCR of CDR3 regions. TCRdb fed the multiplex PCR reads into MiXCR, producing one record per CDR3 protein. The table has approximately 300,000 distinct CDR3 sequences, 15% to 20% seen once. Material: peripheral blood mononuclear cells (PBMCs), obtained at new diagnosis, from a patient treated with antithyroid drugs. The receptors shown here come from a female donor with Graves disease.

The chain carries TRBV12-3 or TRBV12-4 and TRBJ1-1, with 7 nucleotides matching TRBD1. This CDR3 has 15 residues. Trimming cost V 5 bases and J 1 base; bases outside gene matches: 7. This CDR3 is CASSHGQVQNTEAFF. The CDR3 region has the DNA TGTGCCAGCAGTCACGGACAGGTTCAGAACACTGAAGCTTTCTTT.

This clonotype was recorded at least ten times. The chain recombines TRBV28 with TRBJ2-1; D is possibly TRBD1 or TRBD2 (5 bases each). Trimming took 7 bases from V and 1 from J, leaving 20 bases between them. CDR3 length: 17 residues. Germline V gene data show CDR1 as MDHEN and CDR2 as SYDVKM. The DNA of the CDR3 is TGTGCCAGCATCGGGGTCAGGGCCGGCGGGTCCTACAATGAGCAGTTCTTC. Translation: CASIGVRAGGSYNEQFF.

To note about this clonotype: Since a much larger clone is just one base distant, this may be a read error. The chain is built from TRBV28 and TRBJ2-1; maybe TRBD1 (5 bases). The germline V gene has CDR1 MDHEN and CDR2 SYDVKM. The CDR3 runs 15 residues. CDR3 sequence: CASNGAGISTYEQHF. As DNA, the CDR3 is TGTGCCAGCAATGGGGCAGGGATAAGTACCTACGAGCAGCACTTC.

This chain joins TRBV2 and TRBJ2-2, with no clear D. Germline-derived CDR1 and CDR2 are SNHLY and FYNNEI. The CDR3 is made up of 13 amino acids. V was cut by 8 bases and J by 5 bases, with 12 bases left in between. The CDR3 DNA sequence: TGTGCCAGCCGGAGCTTCTGGACCGGGGAGCTGTTTTTT. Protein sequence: CASRSFWTGELFF.

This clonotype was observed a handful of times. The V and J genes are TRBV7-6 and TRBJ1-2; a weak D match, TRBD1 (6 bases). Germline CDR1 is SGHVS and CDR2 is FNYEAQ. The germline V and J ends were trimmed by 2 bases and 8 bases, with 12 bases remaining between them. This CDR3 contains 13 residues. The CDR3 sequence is CASSLQIGGGYTF. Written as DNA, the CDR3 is TGTGCCAGCAGCTTACAGATCGGGGGCGGCTACACCTTC.

The CDR3 bases are TGTGCCAGCAGGGCCACAGGGGTGCGGGAGACCCAGTACTTC. This encodes CASRATGVRETQYF. This chain uses TRBV12-3 or TRBV12-4 with TRBJ2-5; 7 nucleotides agree with TRBD1. The ends lost 6 bases at V and 5 bases at J; junction bases unmatched: 9. This CDR3 is built from 14 residues.

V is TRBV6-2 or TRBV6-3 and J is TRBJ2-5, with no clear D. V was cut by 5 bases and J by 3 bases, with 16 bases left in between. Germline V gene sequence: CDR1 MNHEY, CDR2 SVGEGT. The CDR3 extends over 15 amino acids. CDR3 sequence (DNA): TGTGCCAGCAGTGAAGGCTCTGGTTGGGAAGAGACCCAGTACTTC. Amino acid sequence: CASSEGSGWEETQYF.

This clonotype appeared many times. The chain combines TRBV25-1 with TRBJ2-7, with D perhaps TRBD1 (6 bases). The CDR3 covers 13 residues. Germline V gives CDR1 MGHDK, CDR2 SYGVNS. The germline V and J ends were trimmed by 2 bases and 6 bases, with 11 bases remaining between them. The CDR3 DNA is TGTGCCAGCAGTGAAAACAGGGAGAGCGAGCAGTACTTC. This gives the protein CASSENRESEQYF.

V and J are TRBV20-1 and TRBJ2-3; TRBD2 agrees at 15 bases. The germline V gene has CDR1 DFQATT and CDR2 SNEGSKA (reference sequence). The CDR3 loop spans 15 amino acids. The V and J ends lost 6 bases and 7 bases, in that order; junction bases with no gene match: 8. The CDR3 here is CSALGLAGGPHTQYF. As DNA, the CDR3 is TGCAGTGCCCTCGGACTAGCGGGAGGGCCACATACGCAGTATTTT.

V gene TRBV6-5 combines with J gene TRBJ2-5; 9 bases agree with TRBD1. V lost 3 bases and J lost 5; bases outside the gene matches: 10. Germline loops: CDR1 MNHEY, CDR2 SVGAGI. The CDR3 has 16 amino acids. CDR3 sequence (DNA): TGTGCCAGCAGTTATATGGGGACAGGGTCAGGGGAGACCCAGTACTTC. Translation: CASSYMGTGSGETQYF.

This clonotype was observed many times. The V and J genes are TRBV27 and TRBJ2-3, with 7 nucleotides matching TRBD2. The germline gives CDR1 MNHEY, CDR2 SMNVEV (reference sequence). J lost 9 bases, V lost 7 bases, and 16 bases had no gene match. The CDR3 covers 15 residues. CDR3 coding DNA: TGTGCCAGCACCGGTGAGGGAGGCCCCGGGGGGACGCAGTATTTT. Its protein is CASTGEGGPGGTQYF.